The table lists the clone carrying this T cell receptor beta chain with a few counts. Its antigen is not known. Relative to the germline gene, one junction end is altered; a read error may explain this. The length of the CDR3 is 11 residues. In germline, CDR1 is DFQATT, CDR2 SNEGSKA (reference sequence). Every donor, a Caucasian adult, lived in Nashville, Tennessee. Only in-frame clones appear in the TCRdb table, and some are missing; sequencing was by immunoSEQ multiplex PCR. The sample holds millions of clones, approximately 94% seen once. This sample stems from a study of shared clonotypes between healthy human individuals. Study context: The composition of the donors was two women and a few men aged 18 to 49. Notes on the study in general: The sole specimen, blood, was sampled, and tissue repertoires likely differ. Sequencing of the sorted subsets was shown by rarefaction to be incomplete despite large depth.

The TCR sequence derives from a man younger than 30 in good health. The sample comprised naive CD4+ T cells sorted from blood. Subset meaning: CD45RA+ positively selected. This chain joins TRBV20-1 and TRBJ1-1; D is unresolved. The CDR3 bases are TGCAGTGCTAGAGATCTCCCCTCAACGCTCTTT. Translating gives CSARDLPSTLF.